The next 28 T cell receptor beta chains were all read from a single sample in a study of regulatory dendritic cells for organ transplantation. Profiled with immunoSEQ multiplex PCR; TCRdb holds only in-frame clones, not every one. The sample consists of under 40,000 clones, approximately 90% of them appearing once. The sequencing input was naive CD8+ T cells from blood. Described subset: CD45RA+ naive T cells. The receptor source for this set is a human donor in good health.

CDR3 nucleotide sequence: TGTGCCAGCAGCAGGGGGCTGGGGGAAAAACTGTTTTTT. Protein sequence: CASSRGLGEKLFF. The chain employs TRBV4-2 and TRBJ1-4; 7 bases match TRBD1. There are 13 residues in the CDR3. V was pared by 5 bases and J by 8 bases, with 5 bases of the junction left unmatched. The germline V gene has CDR1 LGHNA and CDR2 YNFKEQ.

The chain carries TRBV2 and TRBJ2-5; D not certain. Per the germline V gene, CDR1 is SNHLY and CDR2 is FYNNEI. The CDR3 sequence is 10 residues long. V lost 4 bases and J lost 5, with 2 bases in between. This CDR3 reads CASSGETQYF. Written as DNA, the CDR3 is TGTGCCAGCAGTGGGGAGACCCAGTACTTC.

This clone appeared once. V usage is TRBV28 and J usage is TRBJ1-2; D is perhaps TRBD1 (5 bases). This CDR3 comprises 14 residues. The germline CDR1 and CDR2 sequences are MDHEN and SYDVKM. Trimming stripped 5 bases from V and 4 bases from J, with 14 bases between. This CDR3 is CASSLRGRVYGYTF. CDR3 nucleotides: TGTGCCAGCAGTCTCAGAGGCAGGGTCTATGGCTACACCTTC.

The rearrangement links TRBV6-1 to TRBJ1-1, with no clear D. CDR1 is MNHNS and CDR2 is SASEGT in the germline V gene. Trimming shortened V by 6 bases and J by 7 bases, and 18 bases separated the two germline ends. This CDR3 contains 14 residues. The CDR3 region has the DNA TGTGCCAGCAGCTTCACGGCGGCTCAGCTTGAAGCTTTCTTT. Its protein is CASSFTAAQLEAFF.

The rearrangement uses TRBV11-2 and TRBJ2-7, with D unclear. The germline gives CDR1 SGHAT, CDR2 FQNNGV. V lost 1 base, J lost 0 bases, and 7 bases lay in between. The CDR3 loop spans 14 amino acids. The CDR3 nucleotides read TGTGCCAGCAGCTTAGCTGTGAGCTCCTACGAGCAGTACTTC. Protein: CASSLAVSSYEQYF.

V gene TRBV4-2 combines with J gene TRBJ2-4; 9 nucleotides align to TRBD1. This CDR3 is 14 amino acids long. Unmatched junction bases numbered 2, after V lost 1 base and J lost 7 bases. Germline V CDR1 and CDR2: LGHNA, YNFKEQ. The CDR3 sequence is CASSQGQGGNIQYF. The DNA of the CDR3 is TGTGCCAGCAGCCAAGGACAGGGGGGGAACATTCAGTACTTC.

V usage is TRBV5-4 and J usage is TRBJ2-1; D possibly corresponds to TRBD1 (5 bases). There are 13 residues in the CDR3. CDR1 is SGHNT and CDR2 is YYREEE in the germline V gene (reference sequence). Between the trimmed V and J ends, which lost 7 bases and 5 bases, there was a span of 13 bases. CDR3 nucleotide sequence: TGTGCCAGCGCAGACGACAGTGACAATGAGCAGTTCTTC. Its translation is CASADDSDNEQFF. The full variable domain, with the rest looked up from reference TRBV5-4 and TRBJ2-1, is ETGVTQSPTHLIKTRGQQVTLRCSSQSGHNTVSWYQQALGQGPQFIFQYYREEENGRGNFPPRFSGLQFPNYSSELNVNALELDDSALYLCASADDSDNEQFFGPGTRLTVL.

V is TRBV27 and J is TRBJ2-2; unclear D gene. The V gene lost 8 bases and the J gene lost 5 bases, with 6 bases spanning the gap. The CDR3 is 11 residues long. In germline, CDR1 is MNHEY, CDR2 SMNVEV (reference sequence). The CDR3 nucleotides read TGTGCCAGCGCAAAAACCGGGGAGCTGTTTTTT. This encodes CASAKTGELFF.

V is TRBV2 and J is TRBJ2-1, with 12 bases fitting TRBD2. Looked up from germline, CDR1 is SNHLY and CDR2 is FYNNEI. CDR3 size: 19 residues. The ends lost 10 bases at V and 0 bases at J; junction bases unmatched: 16. The CDR3 reads CATLDLTSGGPSSYNEQFF. CDR3 in DNA: TGTGCCACCCTAGACCTGACTAGCGGGGGTCCTAGCTCCTACAATGAGCAGTTCTTC.

J is TRBJ2-2 and V is TRBV2; TRBD2 might be the D (6 bases). V was shortened by 7 bases and J by 1 base, with 10 bases between the two germline ends. The CDR3 loop spans 14 amino acids. CDR1 is SNHLY and CDR2 is FYNNEI in the germline V gene. CDR3: CASTDGGNTGELFF. The CDR3 DNA follows: TGTGCCAGCACGGACGGGGGGAACACCGGGGAGCTGTTTTTT.

This sequence joins TRBV19 and TRBJ2-7; the D gene could be TRBD1 or TRBD2 (5 bases each). This CDR3 comprises 14 residues. Per germline, CDR1 LNHDA and CDR2 SQIVND (reference sequence). Trimming took off 1 base at V and 4 bases at J, with 11 bases between the two ends. The CDR3 is CASSIVGGEYEQYF. DNA of the CDR3: TGTGCCAGTAGTATAGTTGGGGGAGAGTACGAGCAGTACTTC.

The chain employs TRBV30 and TRBJ1-4, with D tentatively TRBD1 (6 bases). The germline V gene encodes CDR1 GTSNPN and CDR2 SVGIG (reference sequence). Trimming removed 0 bases at V and 0 bases at J, with 20 bases between. This CDR3 has 19 amino acids. The CDR3 sequence is CAWSVSWGGSFATNEKLFF. CDR3 sequence (DNA): TGTGCCTGGAGTGTATCTTGGGGGGGCAGCTTTGCAACTAATGAAAAACTGTTTTTT.

This sequence joins TRBV12-5 and TRBJ1-1, with TRBD1 as a possible D gene (6 bases). CDR1 is LGHNT and CDR2 is FRNRAP in the germline V gene. This CDR3 is 16 amino acids long. V lost 6 bases to trimming and J lost 3 bases, with 20 bases between them. CDR3: CASGLPGGAQDTEAFF. CDR3 bases: TGTGCTAGTGGCCTCCCCGGGGGGGCGCAGGACACTGAAGCTTTCTTT.

The J gene is TRBJ1-1, the V gene TRBV6-6; D gene uncertain. The germline V gene has CDR1 MNHNY and CDR2 SVGAGI (reference sequence). Trimming removed 0 bases from V and 0 bases from J, with 5 bases in between. The CDR3 spans 14 residues. Here the CDR3 DNA reads TGTGCCAGCAGTTACTCGGGAATGAACACTGAAGCTTTCTTT. Amino acids: CASSYSGMNTEAFF.

The rearrangement links TRBV9 to TRBJ2-2; 11 bases line up with TRBD2. The CDR3 is 18 amino acids. V shed 3 bases, J shed 6 bases, and the junction held 13 bases outside the gene matches. The germline V gene encodes CDR1 SGDLS and CDR2 YYNGEE. The CDR3 region has the DNA TGTGCCAGCAGCGACCCTTCCTGGCTAGCGGGAGGACCCGGGGAGCTGTTTTTT. It specifies CASSDPSWLAGGPGELFF.

The chain is built from TRBV28 and TRBJ2-5; tentatively, D is TRBD1 or TRBD2 (6 bases each). The V end was cut by 2 bases, the J end by 7 bases, with 17 bases between. Germline V CDR1 and CDR2: MDHEN, SYDVKM. The CDR3 consists of 15 residues. The CDR3 sequence is CASSLRGGLYGTQYF. Written as DNA, the CDR3 is TGTGCCAGCAGTTTAAGAGGGGGGCTGTATGGGACCCAGTACTTC.

V is TRBV29-1 and J is TRBJ2-7; 11 positions match TRBD2. CDR1 is SQVTM and CDR2 is ANQGSEA in the germline V gene. Trimming at V came to 3 bases and at J to 0 bases, leaving 4 bases not matched to a gene. The CDR3 runs 15 residues. In DNA form, the CDR3 reads TGCAGCGTTGAGTTGGGACTAGCGGCCTCCTACGAGCAGTACTTC. Its protein product is CSVELGLAASYEQYF.

The rearrangement joins TRBV28 to TRBJ1-1; D not certain. The CDR3 runs to 15 residues. Germline V gives CDR1 MDHEN, CDR2 SYDVKM. V lost 4 bases to trimming and J lost 1 base, with 13 bases between them. CDR3 in amino acids: CASSSGGGTNTEAFF. CDR3 bases: TGTGCCAGCAGTTCAGGAGGAGGAACGAACACTGAAGCTTTCTTT.

The chain has TRBV7-8 and TRBJ1-1; D is unresolved. The CDR3 contains 13 residues. Germline loops: CDR1 SGHVS, CDR2 FQNEAQ. V gave up 1 base and J gave up 10 bases, with 13 bases separating them. CDR3 DNA: TGTGCCAGCAGCTTAGAAAGTCCCCGGGGAGCTTTCTTT. Amino acid sequence: CASSLESPRGAFF.

On this clone: This specimen includes other DNA sequences encoding the same CDR3. The V call is TRBV28, the J call TRBJ2-7; 8 positions match TRBD1. This CDR3 contains 14 residues. CDR1 is MDHEN and CDR2 is SYDVKM in the germline V gene. Trimming removed 6 bases from V and 2 bases from J; junction bases left unmatched: 6. The CDR3 protein is CASSPGTGAYEQYF. CDR3 coding DNA: TGTGCCAGCAGCCCCGGGACAGGAGCCTACGAGCAGTACTTC.

This chain uses TRBV7-9 with TRBJ2-1; no clear D gene. The germline gives CDR1 SEHNR, CDR2 FQNEAQ (reference sequence). With 5 bases removed from V and 5 bases from J, the gap between germline ends came to 16 bases. The CDR3 is made up of 15 amino acids. CDR3 protein: CASSPTPIQHNEQFF. The CDR3 DNA sequence: TGTGCCAGCAGCCCAACACCGATTCAACACAATGAGCAGTTCTTC.

The gene calls are TRBV6-1 and TRBJ2-2, with D perhaps TRBD2 (5 bases). Trimming shortened V by 0 bases and J by 1 base, and 15 bases separated the two germline ends. This CDR3 spans 18 amino acids. Germline assignment: CDR1 MNHNS and CDR2 SASEGT. CDR3 sequence reads: CASSEAIAMERNTGELFF. The CDR3 DNA reads as TGTGCCAGCAGTGAAGCGATAGCGATGGAGAGGAACACCGGGGAGCTGTTTTTT.

This clone was observed once. The V call is TRBV2, the J call TRBJ1-1; possible D gene TRBD1, 6 bases. Germline V gives CDR1 SNHLY, CDR2 FYNNEI. The CDR3 runs to 13 residues. V lost 4 bases and J lost 1, with 7 bases in between. In nucleotides, the CDR3 is TGTGCCAGCAGTGGCAGGGGGAACACTGAAGCTTTCTTT. It encodes CASSGRGNTEAFF.

The V and J genes are TRBV9 and TRBJ1-5, with D maybe TRBD1 (6 bases). Trimming stripped 2 bases from V and 6 bases from J, with 12 bases between. There are 14 residues in the CDR3. Germline values: CDR1 SGDLS, CDR2 YYNGEE. The CDR3 here is CASSVGGRGQPQHF. The CDR3 DNA follows: TGTGCCAGCAGCGTCGGGGGGCGCGGTCAGCCCCAGCATTTT.

The chain is built from TRBV7-8 and TRBJ1-2; no clear D. Germline V gene data show CDR1 as SGHVS and CDR2 as FQNEAQ. This CDR3 spans 13 amino acids. Trimming pared 5 bases from V and 5 bases from J, leaving 12 bases between. The CDR3 region is CASSLWTAYGYTF. CDR3 sequence (DNA): TGTGCCAGCAGCCTGTGGACGGCTTATGGCTACACCTTC.

Concerning this clone itself: One end of the junction varies from germline; a read error may be responsible. The chain recombines TRBV2 with TRBJ2-7, with 9 bases aligning to TRBD1. This CDR3 has 10 residues. Germline values: CDR1 SNHLY, CDR2 FYNNEI. CDR3 loop: CASSGDRASF. In nucleotides, the CDR3 is TGTGCCAGTAGTGGGGACAGGGCTTCCTTC.

The chain is built from TRBV20-1 and TRBJ2-1; unclear D gene. Trimming pared 4 bases from V and 7 bases from J, leaving 5 bases between. Germline CDR1 is DFQATT and CDR2 is SNEGSKA (reference sequence). CDR3 length equals 10 residues. CDR3 sequence (DNA): TGCAGTGCTAAGCAGAATGAGCAGTTCTTC. Residues: CSAKQNEQFF.

The chain joins TRBV2 to TRBJ1-2; no definite D call. This CDR3 spans 11 amino acids. V gave up 8 bases and J gave up 2 bases, with 6 bases separating them. Germline CDR1 SNHLY, CDR2 FYNNEI. The CDR3 here is CASYGNYGYTF. Here the CDR3 DNA reads TGTGCCAGCTACGGGAACTATGGCTACACCTTC.